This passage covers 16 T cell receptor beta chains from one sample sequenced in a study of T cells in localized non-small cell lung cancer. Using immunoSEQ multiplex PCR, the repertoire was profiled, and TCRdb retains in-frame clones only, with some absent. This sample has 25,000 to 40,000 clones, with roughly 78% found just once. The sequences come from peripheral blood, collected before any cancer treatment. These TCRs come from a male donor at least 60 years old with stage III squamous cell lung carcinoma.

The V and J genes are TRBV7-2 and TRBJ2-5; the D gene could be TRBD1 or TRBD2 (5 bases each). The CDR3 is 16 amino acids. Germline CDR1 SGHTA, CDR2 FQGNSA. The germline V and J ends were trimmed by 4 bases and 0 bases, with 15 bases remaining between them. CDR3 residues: CASSSQGAENQETQYF. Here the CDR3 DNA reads TGTGCCAGCAGCTCCCAGGGAGCGGAGAACCAAGAGACCCAGTACTTC.

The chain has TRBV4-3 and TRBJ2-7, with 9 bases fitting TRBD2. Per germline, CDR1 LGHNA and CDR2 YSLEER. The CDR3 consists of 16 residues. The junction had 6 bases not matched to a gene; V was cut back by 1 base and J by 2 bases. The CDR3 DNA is TGCGCCAGCAGCCAAGGACATAGCGGGGGAACCTACGAGCAGTACTTC. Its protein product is CASSQGHSGGTYEQYF.

The CDR3 nucleotides are TGTGCCAGCAGCCGACTTGCCCGGAGCTCCTACAATGAGCAGTTCTTC. Amino acid sequence: CASSRLARSSYNEQFF. The J gene is TRBJ2-1, the V gene TRBV6-6; D is undetermined. The V end lost 6 bases, the J end lost 0 bases, and 15 bases lay between the germline ends. The CDR3 runs to 16 residues. Germline CDR1 and CDR2: MNHNY and SVGAGI (reference sequence).

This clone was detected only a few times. The CDR3 DNA sequence: TGTGCCAGTAGGCCGACAGGGGGAGGCAATCAGCCCCAGCATTTT. It specifies CASRPTGGGNQPQHF. The gene calls are TRBV19 and TRBJ1-5; 9 nucleotides align to TRBD1. The CDR3 is made up of 15 amino acids. CDR1 and CDR2 (germline): LNHDA, SQIVND (reference sequence). V lost 6 bases, J lost 2 bases, and 5 bases stayed unmatched.

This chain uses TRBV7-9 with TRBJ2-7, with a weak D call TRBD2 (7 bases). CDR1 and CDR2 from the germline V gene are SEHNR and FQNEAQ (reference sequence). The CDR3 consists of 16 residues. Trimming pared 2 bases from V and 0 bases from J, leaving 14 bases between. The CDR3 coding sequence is TGTGCCAGCAGCTTAAGCGGGACACAAGTCTCCTACGAGCAGTACTTC. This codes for CASSLSGTQVSYEQYF.

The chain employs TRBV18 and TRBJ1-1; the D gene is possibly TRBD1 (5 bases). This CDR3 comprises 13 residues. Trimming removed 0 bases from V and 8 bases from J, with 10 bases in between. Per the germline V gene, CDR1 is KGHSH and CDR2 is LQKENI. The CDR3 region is CASSPPSREEAFF. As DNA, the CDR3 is TGTGCCAGCTCACCACCGAGCAGGGAAGAAGCTTTCTTT.

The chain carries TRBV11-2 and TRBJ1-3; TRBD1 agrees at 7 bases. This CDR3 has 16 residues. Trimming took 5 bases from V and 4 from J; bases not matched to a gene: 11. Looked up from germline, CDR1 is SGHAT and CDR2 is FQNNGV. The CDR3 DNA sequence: TGTGCCAGCAGCAGTAGACAGGGACGAGGAGGAAACACCATATATTTT. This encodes CASSSRQGRGGNTIYF.

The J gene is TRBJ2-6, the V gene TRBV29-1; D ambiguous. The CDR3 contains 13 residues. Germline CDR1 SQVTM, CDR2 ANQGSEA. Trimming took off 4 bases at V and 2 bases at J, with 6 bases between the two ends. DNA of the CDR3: TGCAGCGTTGGACAAACTGGGGCCAACGTCCTGACTTTC. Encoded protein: CSVGQTGANVLTF. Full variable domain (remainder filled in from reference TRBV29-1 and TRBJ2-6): SAVISQKPSRDICQRGTSLTIQCQVDSQVTMMFWYRQQPGQSLTLIATANQGSEATYESGFVIDKFPISRPNLTFSTLTVSNMSPEDSSIYLCSVGQTGANVLTFGAGSRLTVL.

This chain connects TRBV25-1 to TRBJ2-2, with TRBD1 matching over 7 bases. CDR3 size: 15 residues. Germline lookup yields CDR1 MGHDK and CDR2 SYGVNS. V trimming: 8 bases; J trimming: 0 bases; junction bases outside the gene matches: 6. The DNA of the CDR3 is TGTGCCAGCTCAAAAGGACAGGCGAACACCGGGGAGCTGTTTTTT. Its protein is CASSKGQANTGELFF.

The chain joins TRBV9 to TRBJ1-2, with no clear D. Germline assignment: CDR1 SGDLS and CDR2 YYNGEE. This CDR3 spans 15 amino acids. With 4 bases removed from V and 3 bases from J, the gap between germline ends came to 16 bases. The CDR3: CASSPQSTVDYGYTF. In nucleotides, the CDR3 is TGTGCCAGCAGCCCCCAGTCAACTGTGGACTATGGCTACACCTTC.

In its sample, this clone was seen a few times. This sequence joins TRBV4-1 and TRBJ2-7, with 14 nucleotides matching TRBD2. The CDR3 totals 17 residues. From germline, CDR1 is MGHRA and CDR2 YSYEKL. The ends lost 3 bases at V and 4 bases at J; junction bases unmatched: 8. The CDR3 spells CASSHLPTSGRAYEQYF. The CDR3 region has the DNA TGCGCCAGCAGCCACCTACCGACTAGCGGGAGGGCATACGAGCAGTACTTC.

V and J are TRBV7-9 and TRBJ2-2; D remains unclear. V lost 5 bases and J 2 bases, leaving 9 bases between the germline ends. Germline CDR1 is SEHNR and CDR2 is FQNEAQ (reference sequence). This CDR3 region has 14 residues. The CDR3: CASSTDVNTGELFF. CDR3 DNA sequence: TGTGCCAGCAGCACGGACGTTAACACCGGGGAGCTGTTTTTT.

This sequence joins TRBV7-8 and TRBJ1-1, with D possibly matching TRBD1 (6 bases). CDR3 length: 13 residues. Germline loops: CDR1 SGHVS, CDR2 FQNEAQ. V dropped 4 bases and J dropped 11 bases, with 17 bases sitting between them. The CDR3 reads CASSSPGADAAFF. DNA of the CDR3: TGTGCCAGCAGCTCCCCGGGGGCTGACGCGGCTTTCTTT.

Here the CDR3 DNA reads TGTGCCAGCAGCTTAGCGCAGGTGGGGAACACCGGGGAGCTGTTTTTT. It specifies CASSLAQVGNTGELFF. The J gene is TRBJ2-2, the V gene TRBV7-2; D not certain. Germline CDR1 SGHTA, CDR2 FQGNSA. The V end was cut by 0 bases, the J end by 1 base, with 9 bases between. The CDR3 totals 16 residues.

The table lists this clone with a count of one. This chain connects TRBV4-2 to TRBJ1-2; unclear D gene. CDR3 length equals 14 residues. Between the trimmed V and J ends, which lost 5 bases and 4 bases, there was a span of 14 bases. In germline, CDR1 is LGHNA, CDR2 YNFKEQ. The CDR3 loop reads CASSLSMRAYGYTF. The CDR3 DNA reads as TGTGCCAGCAGCTTGAGTATGAGGGCCTATGGCTACACCTTC.

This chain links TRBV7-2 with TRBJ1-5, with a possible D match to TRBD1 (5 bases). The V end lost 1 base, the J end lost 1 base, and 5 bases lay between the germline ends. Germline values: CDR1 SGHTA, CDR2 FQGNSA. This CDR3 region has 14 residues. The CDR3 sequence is CASSLGDSNQPQHF. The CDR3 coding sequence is TGTGCCAGCAGCTTAGGGGACAGCAATCAGCCCCAGCATTTT.